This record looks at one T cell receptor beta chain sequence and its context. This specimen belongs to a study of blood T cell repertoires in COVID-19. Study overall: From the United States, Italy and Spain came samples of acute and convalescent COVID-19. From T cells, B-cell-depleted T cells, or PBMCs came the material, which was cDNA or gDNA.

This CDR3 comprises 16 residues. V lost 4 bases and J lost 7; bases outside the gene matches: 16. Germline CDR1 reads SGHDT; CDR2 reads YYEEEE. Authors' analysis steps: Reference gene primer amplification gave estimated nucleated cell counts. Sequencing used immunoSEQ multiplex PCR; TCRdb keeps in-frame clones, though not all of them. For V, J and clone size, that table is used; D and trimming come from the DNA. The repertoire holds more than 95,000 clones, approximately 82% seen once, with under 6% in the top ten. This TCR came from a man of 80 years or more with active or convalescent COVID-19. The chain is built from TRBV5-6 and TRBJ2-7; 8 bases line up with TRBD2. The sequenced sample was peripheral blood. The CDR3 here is CASSPRSGTAMGEQYF. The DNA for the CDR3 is TGTGCCAGCAGCCCGCGTAGCGGGACGGCAATGGGGGAGCAGTACTTC.